The 18 T cell receptor beta chains listed next were all sequenced from one sample in a study of blood T cell repertoires in COVID-19. Only in-frame clones appear in the TCRdb table, and some are missing; sequencing was by immunoSEQ multiplex PCR. The sample yields roughly 50,000 clones, about nine tenths seen once. The sequencing sample was made of peripheral blood. Source of these receptors: a woman aged 55-70 years with active COVID-19.

V gene TRBV2 combines with J gene TRBJ1-5, with 9 bases lining up with TRBD1. The CDR3 extends over 17 amino acids. The germline V gene has CDR1 SNHLY and CDR2 FYNNEI. J lost 9 bases, V lost 6 bases, and 18 bases had no gene match. The CDR3 reads CASSKRGQGTGRGPQHF. The CDR3 nucleotides read TGTGCCAGCAGCAAAAGGGGACAGGGTACGGGCAGGGGGCCCCAGCATTTT.

The V gene is TRBV19, the J gene TRBJ2-1; D is perhaps TRBD2 (5 bases). The CDR3 runs to 14 residues. Germline V gene sequence: CDR1 LNHDA, CDR2 SQIVND (reference sequence). V dropped 4 bases and J dropped 2 bases, with 9 bases sitting between them. This CDR3 is CASSNAGAYNEQFF. In nucleotides, the CDR3 is TGTGCCAGTAGTAATGCCGGGGCCTACAATGAGCAGTTCTTC.

The chain couples TRBV19 to TRBJ2-7, with D possibly matching TRBD2 (6 bases). The CDR3 length is 15 residues. Germline V gives CDR1 LNHDA, CDR2 SQIVND (reference sequence). V lost 7 bases to trimming and J lost 2 bases, with 18 bases between them. The CDR3 is CASTPSPGDPYEQYF. The CDR3 DNA follows: TGTGCCAGTACCCCATCCCCGGGGGACCCCTACGAGCAGTACTTC.

A remark on this clone: Other nucleotide sequences in the sample specify the same CDR3. This chain links TRBV7-3 with TRBJ2-3, with TRBD2 identical over 10 bases. Trimming removed 8 bases from V and 1 base from J; junction bases left unmatched: 3. Germline CDR1 reads SGHTA; CDR2 reads FQGTGA. The CDR3 consists of 14 residues. The CDR3 region has the DNA TGTGCCAGCCGGACTAGCGGAGGCACAGATACGCAGTATTTT. Amino acid sequence: CASRTSGGTDTQYF.

Note on this clone: The sample contains more than one DNA sequence encoding this CDR3. This chain links TRBV9 with TRBJ1-5, with 7 bases lining up with TRBD1. Trimming cost V 3 bases and J 2 bases; bases outside gene matches: 2. The CDR3 has 14 amino acids. Germline CDR1 is SGDLS and CDR2 is YYNGEE. The CDR3 DNA is TGTGCCAGCAGCGCCGGACAGGGCAATCAGCCCCAGCATTTT. It specifies CASSAGQGNQPQHF.

The gene calls are TRBV4-2 and TRBJ1-1; a possible D gene is TRBD1 (5 bases). Germline CDR1 reads LGHNA; CDR2 reads YNFKEQ. V was clipped by 0 bases and J by 5 bases, with 16 bases between them. The CDR3 runs to 16 residues. The CDR3 loop reads CASSQDNPGSYTEAFF. The CDR3 DNA reads TGTGCCAGCAGCCAAGATAATCCAGGGTCCTATACTGAAGCTTTCTTT.

The V and J genes are TRBV9 and TRBJ1-1; D possibly corresponds to TRBD1 (6 bases). Trimming shortened V by 0 bases and J by 0 bases, and 9 bases separated the two germline ends. This CDR3 comprises 15 residues. The germline V gene encodes CDR1 SGDLS and CDR2 YYNGEE. CDR3 nucleotides: TGTGCCAGCAGCGTAGAGGGGGAAATGAACACTGAAGCTTTCTTT. Protein product: CASSVEGEMNTEAFF.

This sequence joins TRBV29-1 and TRBJ1-6, with a possible D match to TRBD1 (5 bases). Germline V gene data show CDR1 as SQVTM and CDR2 as ANQGSEA. CDR3 size: 16 residues. The germline V and J ends were trimmed by 4 bases and 0 bases, with 13 bases remaining between them. The CDR3: CSVGKGLSSYNSPLHF. The CDR3 DNA reads as TGCAGCGTTGGTAAGGGACTAAGCTCCTATAATTCACCCCTCCACTTT. Full variable domain (outside the CDR3, taken from reference TRBV29-1 and TRBJ1-6): SAVISQKPSRDICQRGTSLTIQCQVDSQVTMMFWYRQQPGQSLTLIATANQGSEATYESGFVIDKFPISRPNLTFSTLTVSNMSPEDSSIYLCSVGKGLSSYNSPLHFGNGTRLTVT.

This clone was seen only once. The chain links TRBV10-2 to TRBJ2-1, with 16 bases that match TRBD2. Trimming cost V 5 bases and J 9 bases; bases outside gene matches: 7. The CDR3 is made up of 16 amino acids. Germline CDR1 and CDR2: WSHSY and SAAADI. The chain's CDR3 is CASSQGLAGGMGEQFF. The CDR3, as DNA: TGCGCCAGCAGTCAGGGACTAGCGGGGGGGATGGGTGAGCAGTTCTTC.

The V and J genes are TRBV2 and TRBJ1-1; a weak D match, TRBD1 (6 bases). The CDR3 contains 15 residues. The V gene's germline CDR1 is SNHLY and CDR2 FYNNEI. The V end lost 6 bases, the J end lost 6 bases, and 20 bases lay between the germline ends. CDR3 coding DNA: TGTGCCAGCAGAATCCTTAACAGCAGGGGCGCTGAAGCTTTCTTT. Translation gives CASRILNSRGAEAFF.

The rearrangement links TRBV14 to TRBJ2-7; no reliable D call. The CDR3 has 13 amino acids. Germline loops: CDR1 SGHDN, CDR2 FVKESK. Trimming pared 3 bases from V and 0 bases from J, leaving 6 bases between. CDR3 DNA sequence: TGTGCCAGCAGCCAGGCGGTCTCCTACGAGCAGTACTTC. Its translation: CASSQAVSYEQYF.

The gene calls are TRBV3-1 (or the pseudogene TRBV3-2) and TRBJ1-1; the match to TRBD1 covers 8 bases. The germline V gene has CDR1 LGHDT and CDR2 YNNKEL (reference sequence). CDR3 length: 16 amino acids. J was trimmed by 3 bases and V by 4 bases; bases with no gene match: 10. CDR3 in DNA: TGTGCCAGCAGCCCAAGATCCCAGGGGGCGCACACTGAAGCTTTCTTT. This encodes CASSPRSQGAHTEAFF.

This clone was seen a handful of times. The chain uses TRBV6-5 and TRBJ1-1; D not resolved. The CDR3 contains 12 residues. V was clipped by 8 bases and J by 1 base, with 8 bases between them. Germline values: CDR1 MNHEY, CDR2 SVGAGI. The CDR3 here is CASGNRNTEAFF. CDR3 bases: TGTGCCAGCGGAAACAGGAACACTGAAGCTTTCTTT.

V is TRBV7-2 and J is TRBJ2-7; 12 bases are shared with TRBD2. This CDR3 is built from 15 residues. With 1 base clipped from V and 7 bases from J, the junction kept 5 bases outside the gene matches. CDR1 is SGHTA, CDR2 FQGNSA, per germline. The CDR3 region is CASSLELAGGMEQYF. DNA for the CDR3: TGTGCCAGCAGCTTAGAACTAGCGGGGGGTATGGAGCAGTACTTC.

This clone was counted once. The rearrangement joins TRBV5-1 to TRBJ2-3; no firm D call. Deletions cut 2 bases from V and 4 bases from J, with 2 bases between. Germline values: CDR1 SGHRS, CDR2 YFSETQ. CDR3 size: 11 residues. The CDR3 nucleotides are TGCGCCAGCAGCTTCGCAGATACGCAGTATTTT. Translation: CASSFADTQYF. The whole variable domain, filled in from reference TRBV5-1 and TRBJ2-3, reads KAGVTQTPRYLIKTRGQQVTLSCSPISGHRSVSWYQQTPGQGLQFLFEYFSETQRNKGNFPGRFSGRQFSNSRSEMNVSTLELGDSALYLCASSFADTQYFGPGTRLTVL.

The chain is built from TRBV27 and TRBJ1-1, with D unclear. The germline gives CDR1 MNHEY, CDR2 SMNVEV (reference sequence). V dropped 0 bases and J dropped 5 bases, with 10 bases sitting between them. The CDR3 has 14 residues. CDR3 in DNA: TGTGCCAGCAGTTTATCACTCGCTGGTACTGAAGCTTTCTTT. It translates to CASSLSLAGTEAFF.

The chain couples TRBV6-5 to TRBJ2-1, with TRBD2 matching over 8 bases. The trim removed 6 bases at V and 5 bases at J, leaving 6 bases unmatched. Germline CDR1 is MNHEY and CDR2 is SVGAGI. The CDR3 consists of 14 residues. CDR3 in amino acids: CASRPAGEHNEQFF. The CDR3 DNA reads TGTGCCAGCAGGCCAGCGGGGGAACACAATGAGCAGTTCTTC.

This clone was observed a handful of times. The V gene is TRBV4-3, the J gene TRBJ1-2, with TRBD1 matching over 8 bases. CDR3 length: 16 residues. Germline trimming cut 0 bases from V and 7 bases from J; bases unmatched to any gene: 10. Germline V gene lookup returns CDR1 LGHNA and CDR2 YSLEER. The CDR3 here is CASSQDLEGQGSGYTF. Here the CDR3 DNA reads TGCGCCAGCAGCCAAGATTTGGAAGGACAGGGTAGTGGCTACACCTTC.